The 15 T cell receptor beta chains below come from one sample, sequenced in a study of CD8 T cells in ankylosing spondylitis. TCRdb itself ran the 5' RACE reads through MiXCR, one entry per CDR3 protein. This table holds 250,000 or so distinct CDR3 sequences, about 24% found once. The sequencing sample was made of blood, either unsorted or a sorted T cell fraction (not recorded which). The receptors derive from a male donor with ankylosing spondylitis or in good health (not recorded which).

This chain links TRBV7-9 with TRBJ2-3, with 7 positions matching TRBD1. The germline gives CDR1 SEHNR, CDR2 FQNEAQ (reference sequence). After removal of 5 bases from V and 0 bases from J, the junction contained 5 bases not matched to a gene. This CDR3 contains 15 residues. Written as DNA, the CDR3 is TGTGCCAGCAGCCCTTGGGACAGAAGCACAGATACGCAGTATTTT. It specifies CASSPWDRSTDTQYF.

This clonotype was detected ten times or more. This sequence joins TRBV7-9 and TRBJ2-7; unclear D gene. Trimming took 5 bases from V and 2 from J, leaving 10 bases between them. CDR3 size: 13 residues. In germline, CDR1 is SEHNR, CDR2 FQNEAQ (reference sequence). Written as DNA, the CDR3 is TGTGCCAGCAGCGGTCCTAACACCTACGAGCAGTACTTC. It translates to CASSGPNTYEQYF. Using reference TRBV7-9 and TRBJ2-7 for the parts outside the CDR3, the full variable domain is DTGVSQNPRHKITKRGQNVTFRCDPISEHNRLYWYRQTLGQGPEFLTYFQNEAQLEKSRLLSDRFSAERPKGSFSTLEIQRTEQGDSAMYLCASSGPNTYEQYFGPGTRLTVT.

V gene TRBV6-1 combines with J gene TRBJ1-1; tentative D call: TRBD1 (6 bases). There are 13 residues in the CDR3. Germline CDR1 and CDR2: MNHNS and SASEGT. V lost 10 bases, J lost 0 bases, and 12 bases lay in between. The CDR3 nucleotides are TGTGCCACGCTTGGACAGTTGAACACTGAAGCTTTCTTT. Translated: CATLGQLNTEAFF.

In this sample, this clonotype turned up many times. V usage is TRBV4-1 and J usage is TRBJ2-4; 11 positions match TRBD2. The CDR3 runs to 20 residues. Trimming cost V 3 bases and J 2 bases; bases outside gene matches: 15. The V gene's germline CDR1 is MGHRA and CDR2 YSYEKL. The DNA for the CDR3 is TGCGCCAGCAGCCAGCTCGGACTAGCGGGCCGGGTTGATCCCAAAAACATTCAGTACTTC. Translated: CASSQLGLAGRVDPKNIQYF.

The rearrangement links TRBV15 to TRBJ2-7, with TRBD1 matching 7 bases. The CDR3 is made up of 14 amino acids. The V gene end was trimmed by 3 bases and the J gene end by 0 bases; junction bases not matched to a gene: 2. The V gene's germline CDR1 is LNHNV and CDR2 YYDKDF (reference sequence). CDR3 in DNA: TGTGCCACCAGCAGGAGGGACAGCTCCTACGAGCAGTACTTC. Protein sequence: CATSRRDSSYEQYF.

In nucleotides, the CDR3 is TGTGCCAGCAGAAATAGCGGGGGCGGGACCCAGTACTTC. Its translation is CASRNSGGGTQYF. The chain couples TRBV12-3 or TRBV12-4 to TRBJ2-5, with 9 positions matching TRBD2. J was trimmed by 7 bases and V by 6 bases; bases with no gene match: 6. The CDR3 totals 13 residues.

This clonotype was counted between two and nine times. CDR3 sequence: CSASGSRGEDQPQHF. The CDR3, as DNA: TGCAGTGCTAGTGGCAGCCGAGGCGAGGATCAGCCCCAGCATTTT. V gene TRBV20-1 combines with J gene TRBJ1-5; D is unresolved. This CDR3 contains 15 residues. Germline loops: CDR1 DFQATT, CDR2 SNEGSKA (reference sequence). Deletions cut 3 bases from V and 5 bases from J, with 17 bases between.

This clonotype came up a few times. One junction end disagrees with the germline gene, perhaps due to a read error. The V call is TRBV20-1, the J call TRBJ1-1, with no clear D. The CDR3 totals 14 residues. The germline CDR1 and CDR2 sequences are DFQATT and SNEGSKA (reference sequence). CDR3 sequence: CRARDGRSNTEAFF. CDR3 bases: TGCAGGGCTAGAGATGGCCGGTCGAACACTGAAGCTTTCTTT.

This clonotype has only one observation. CDR3 protein: CASSVRELEGVQFF. CDR3 coding DNA: TGTGCCAGCAGTGTGAGGGAGTTGGAGGGCGTGCAGTTCTTC. V usage is TRBV2 and J usage is TRBJ2-1; tentative D call: TRBD2 (6 bases). The V end was cut by 4 bases, the J end by 12 bases, with 19 bases between. The CDR3 totals 14 residues. In germline, CDR1 is SNHLY, CDR2 FYNNEI.

The chain is built from TRBV5-1 and TRBJ2-3; 7 bases fit TRBD1. V lost 6 bases, J lost 8 bases, and 12 bases stayed unmatched. In germline, CDR1 is SGHRS, CDR2 YFSETQ. This CDR3 comprises 14 residues. The CDR3 here is CASKTKTGEGTQYF. The CDR3 nucleotides are TGCGCCAGCAAAACCAAAACAGGGGAAGGTACGCAGTATTTT. Together with reference TRBV5-1 and TRBJ2-3, the CDR3 gives the full variable domain: KAGVTQTPRYLIKTRGQQVTLSCSPISGHRSVSWYQQTPGQGLQFLFEYFSETQRNKGNFPGRFSGRQFSNSRSEMNVSTLELGDSALYLCASKTKTGEGTQYFGPGTRLTVL.

This clonotype showed up just a few times. This chain links TRBV29-1 with TRBJ2-3; D unresolved. The CDR3 totals 13 residues. From germline, CDR1 is SQVTM and CDR2 ANQGSEA. V lost 0 bases, J lost 6 bases, and 10 bases lay in between. CDR3 bases: TGCAGCGTTGAAGATCCCGGGTCCGATACGCAGTATTTT. Its translation: CSVEDPGSDTQYF.

This clonotype was observed at least ten times. CDR3 in amino acids: CSVGGNNEQFF. The CDR3 coding sequence is TGCAGCGTTGGAGGAAACAATGAGCAGTTCTTC. The chain uses TRBV29-1 and TRBJ2-1; D ambiguous. The CDR3 totals 11 residues. Trimming stripped 4 bases from V and 5 bases from J, with 6 bases between. Germline CDR1 SQVTM, CDR2 ANQGSEA.

Regarding this clonotype: A clone one base away is much larger, so this may be a read error. The chain carries TRBV18 and TRBJ1-1; D unclear. The germline gives CDR1 KGHSH, CDR2 LQKENI. This CDR3 region has 13 residues. CDR3 loop: CASLGNLNTEASF. CDR3 coding DNA: TGTGCCAGCTTAGGCAATTTGAACACTGAAGCTTCCTTT.

This clonotype was counted ten times or more. The chain combines TRBV12-3 or TRBV12-4 with TRBJ2-3, with 12 bases identical to TRBD2. This CDR3 is built from 15 residues. Losses at the gene ends were 4 bases for V and 5 bases for J; bases not matched to a gene: 4. CDR3 amino acids: CASSYASGGVDTQYF. The CDR3 DNA reads TGTGCCAGCAGTTATGCTAGCGGGGGGGTAGATACGCAGTATTTT.

The rearrangement uses TRBV6-5 and TRBJ2-7, with a tentative D call TRBD2 (7 bases). The germline V gene encodes CDR1 MNHEY and CDR2 SVGAGI. This CDR3 is built from 13 residues. V was shortened by 2 bases and J by 7 bases, with 12 bases between the two germline ends. CDR3 residues: CASSYGGAREQYF. The CDR3 nucleotides are TGTGCCAGCAGTTACGGGGGGGCGCGGGAGCAGTACTTC.